The present entry profiles one T cell receptor (beta chain) with its context. The sample carries other DNA sequences with the same CDR3. Enrollment of patients from Seattle took place during active infection, with longitudinal follow-up. This sample was included in a study of blood T cell repertoires in COVID-19. About the study: Specimens from acute and convalescent COVID-19 originated in the United States, Italy and Spain.

Germline V CDR1 and CDR2: SEHNR, FQNEAQ (reference sequence). The CDR3 loop spans 15 amino acids. The ends were cut back, 1 base at V and 1 base at J, with 10 bases in the middle. Some clones are missing from TCRdb's copy, which holds only in-frame ones; the method was immunoSEQ multiplex PCR. The table lists roughly 410,000 clones, over 75% of them singletons, with 1.5% to 1.8% in the top ten. This sequence joins TRBV7-9 and TRBJ1-1, with a possible D match to TRBD1 (5 bases). The material sequenced was peripheral blood. The TCR originated in a woman aged 40 to 49 with COVID-19, enrolled during active disease. The CDR3 region is CASSLVGRENTEAFF. In nucleotides, the CDR3 is TGTGCCAGCAGCTTAGTTGGCAGGGAGAACACTGAAGCTTTCTTT. Combining the CDR3 with reference TRBV7-9 and TRBJ1-1 gives the whole variable domain DTGVSQNPRHKITKRGQNVTFRCDPISEHNRLYWYRQTLGQGPEFLTYFQNEAQLEKSRLLSDRFSAERPKGSFSTLEIQRTEQGDSAMYLCASSLVGRENTEAFFGQGTRLTVV.